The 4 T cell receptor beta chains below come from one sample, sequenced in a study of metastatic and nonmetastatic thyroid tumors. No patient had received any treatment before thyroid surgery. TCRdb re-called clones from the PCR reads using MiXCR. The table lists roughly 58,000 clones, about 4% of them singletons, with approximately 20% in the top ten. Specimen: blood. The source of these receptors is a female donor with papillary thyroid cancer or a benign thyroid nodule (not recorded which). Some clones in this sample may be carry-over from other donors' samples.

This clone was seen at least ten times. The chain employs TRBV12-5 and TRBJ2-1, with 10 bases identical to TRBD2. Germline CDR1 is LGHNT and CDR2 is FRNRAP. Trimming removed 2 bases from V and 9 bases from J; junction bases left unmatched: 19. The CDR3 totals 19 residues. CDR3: CASGLSWVTSGLGVGEQFF. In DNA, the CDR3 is TGTGCTAGTGGTTTGAGTTGGGTGACTAGCGGGTTGGGTGTGGGTGAGCAGTTCTTC.

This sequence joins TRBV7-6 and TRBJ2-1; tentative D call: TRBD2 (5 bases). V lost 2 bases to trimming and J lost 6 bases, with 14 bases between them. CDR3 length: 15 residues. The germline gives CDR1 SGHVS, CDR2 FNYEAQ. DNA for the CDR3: TGTGCCAGCAGCTTATCTAGCACCCCATCCAATGAGCAGTTCTTC. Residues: CASSLSSTPSNEQFF. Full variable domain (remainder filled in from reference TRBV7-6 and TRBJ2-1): GAGVSQSPRYKVTKRGQDVALRCDPISGHVSLYWYRQALGQGPEFLTYFNYEAQQDKSGLPNDRFSAERPEGSISTLTIQRTEQRDSAMYRCASSLSSTPSNEQFFGPGTRLTVL.

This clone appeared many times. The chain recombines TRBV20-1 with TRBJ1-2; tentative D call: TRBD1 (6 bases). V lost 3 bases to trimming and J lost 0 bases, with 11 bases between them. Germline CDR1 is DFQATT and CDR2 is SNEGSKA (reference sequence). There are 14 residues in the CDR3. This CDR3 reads CSASTGSPNYGYTF. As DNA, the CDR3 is TGCAGTGCTAGTACAGGGAGTCCTAACTATGGCTACACCTTC.

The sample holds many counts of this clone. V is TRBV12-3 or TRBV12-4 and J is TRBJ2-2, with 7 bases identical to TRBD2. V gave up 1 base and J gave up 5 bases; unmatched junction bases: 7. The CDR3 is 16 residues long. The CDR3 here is CASSLDGGGVTGELFF. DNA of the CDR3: TGTGCCAGCAGTTTAGATGGGGGGGGGGTGACCGGGGAGCTGTTTTTT.